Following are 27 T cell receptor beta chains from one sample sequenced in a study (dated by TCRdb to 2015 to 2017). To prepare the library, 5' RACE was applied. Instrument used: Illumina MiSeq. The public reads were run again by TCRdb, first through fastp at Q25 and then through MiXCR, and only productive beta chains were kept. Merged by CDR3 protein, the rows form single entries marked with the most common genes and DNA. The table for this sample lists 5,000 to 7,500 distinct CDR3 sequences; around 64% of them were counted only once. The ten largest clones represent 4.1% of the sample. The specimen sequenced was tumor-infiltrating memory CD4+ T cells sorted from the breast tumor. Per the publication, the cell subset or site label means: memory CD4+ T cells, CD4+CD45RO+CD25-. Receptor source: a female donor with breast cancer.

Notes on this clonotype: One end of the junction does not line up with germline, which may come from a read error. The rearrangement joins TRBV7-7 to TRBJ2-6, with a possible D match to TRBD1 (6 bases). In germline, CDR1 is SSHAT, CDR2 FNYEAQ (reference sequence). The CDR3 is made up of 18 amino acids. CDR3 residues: CASSLDHREASGANVLTF. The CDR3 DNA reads TGTGCTAGCAGCTTAGATCACAGGGAAGCCTCTGGGGCCAACGTCCTGACTTTC.

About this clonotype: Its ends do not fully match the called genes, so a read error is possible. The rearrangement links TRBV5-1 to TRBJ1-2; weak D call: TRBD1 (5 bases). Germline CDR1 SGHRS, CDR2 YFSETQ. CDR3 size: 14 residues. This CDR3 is CAGSGGTANYGYTF. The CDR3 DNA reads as TGCGCCGGCAGCGGGGGGACCGCGAACTATGGCTACACCTTC.

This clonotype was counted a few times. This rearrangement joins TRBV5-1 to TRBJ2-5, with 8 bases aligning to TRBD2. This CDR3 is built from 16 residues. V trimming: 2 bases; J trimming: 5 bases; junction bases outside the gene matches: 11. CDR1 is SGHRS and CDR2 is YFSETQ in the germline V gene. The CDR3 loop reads CASSFGTGGGEETQYF. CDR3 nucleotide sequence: TGCGCCAGCAGCTTCGGGACCGGGGGGGGCGAGGAGACCCAGTACTTC.

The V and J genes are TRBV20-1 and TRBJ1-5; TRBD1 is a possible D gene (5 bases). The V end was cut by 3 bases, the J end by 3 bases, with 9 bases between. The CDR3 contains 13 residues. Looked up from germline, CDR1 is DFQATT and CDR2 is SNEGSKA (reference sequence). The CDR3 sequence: CSARLQDNQPQHF. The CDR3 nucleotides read TGCAGTGCTAGGCTACAGGACAATCAGCCCCAGCATTTT.

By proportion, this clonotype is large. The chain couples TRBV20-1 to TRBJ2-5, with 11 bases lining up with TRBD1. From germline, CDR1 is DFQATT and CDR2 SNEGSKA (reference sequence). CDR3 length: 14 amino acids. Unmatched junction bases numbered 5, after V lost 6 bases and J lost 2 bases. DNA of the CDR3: TGCAGTGCGCCCGGGACAGGGGGTCAAGAGACCCAGTACTTC. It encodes CSAPGTGGQETQYF.

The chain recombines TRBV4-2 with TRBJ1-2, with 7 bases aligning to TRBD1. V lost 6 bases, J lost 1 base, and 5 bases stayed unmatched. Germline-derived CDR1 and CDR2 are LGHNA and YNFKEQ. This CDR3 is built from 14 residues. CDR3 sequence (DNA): TGTGCCAGCAGTCGGGACAGCCTTAACTATGGCTACACCTTC. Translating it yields CASSRDSLNYGYTF.

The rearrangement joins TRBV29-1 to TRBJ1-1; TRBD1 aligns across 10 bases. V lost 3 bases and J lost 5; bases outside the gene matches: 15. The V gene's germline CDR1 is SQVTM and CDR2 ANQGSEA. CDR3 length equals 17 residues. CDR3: CSVDEPGQGRAWTEAFF. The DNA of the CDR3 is TGCAGCGTTGACGAACCGGGACAGGGGCGAGCTTGGACTGAAGCTTTCTTT.

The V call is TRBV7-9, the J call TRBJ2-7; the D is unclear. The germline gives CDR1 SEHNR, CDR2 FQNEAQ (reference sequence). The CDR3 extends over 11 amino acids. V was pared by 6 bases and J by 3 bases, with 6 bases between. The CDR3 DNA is TGTGCCAGCAGGGCGAACTACGAGCAGTACTTC. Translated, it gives CASRANYEQYF.

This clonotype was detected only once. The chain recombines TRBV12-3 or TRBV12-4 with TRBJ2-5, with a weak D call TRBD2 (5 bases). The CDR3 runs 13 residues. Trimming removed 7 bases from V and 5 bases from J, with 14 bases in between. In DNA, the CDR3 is TGTGCCAGCACGCGAGGGAGTTGGGAGACCCAGTACTTC. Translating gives CASTRGSWETQYF.

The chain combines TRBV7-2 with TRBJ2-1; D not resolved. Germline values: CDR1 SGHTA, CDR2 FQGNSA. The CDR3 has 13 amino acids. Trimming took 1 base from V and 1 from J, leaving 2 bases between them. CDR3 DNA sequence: TGTGCCAGCAGCTTAGTGTCCTACAATGAGCAGTTCTTC. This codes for CASSLVSYNEQFF. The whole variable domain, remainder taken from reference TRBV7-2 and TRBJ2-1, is GAGVSQSPSNKVTEKGKDVELRCDPISGHTALYWYRQSLGQGLEFLIYFQGNSAPDKSGLPSDRFSAERTGGSVSTLTIQRTQQEDSAVYLCASSLVSYNEQFFGPGTRLTVL.

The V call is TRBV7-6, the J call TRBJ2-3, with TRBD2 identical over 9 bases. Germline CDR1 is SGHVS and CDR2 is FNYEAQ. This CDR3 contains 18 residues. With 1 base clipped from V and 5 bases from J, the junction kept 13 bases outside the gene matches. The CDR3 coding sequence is TGTGCCAGCAGCTTAGTACCGTCTAGCGGGATTAGTGGAGATACGCAGTATTTT. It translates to CASSLVPSSGISGDTQYF.

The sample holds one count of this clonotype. Here the CDR3 DNA reads TGTGCCAGCAGCTTAACGTTCAGTAGCAACACCATATATTTT. Amino acids: CASSLTFSSNTIYF. This chain joins TRBV7-3 and TRBJ1-3, with D hard to call. V shed 0 bases and J shed 7 bases, with 10 bases lying between them. This CDR3 spans 14 amino acids. Germline CDR1 reads SGHTA; CDR2 reads FQGTGA.

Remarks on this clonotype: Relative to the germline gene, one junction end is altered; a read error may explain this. Written as DNA, the CDR3 is TGTGCCAGCAGTCTCAGGGAGTTTTTCCCTTATAGCAATCAGCCCCAGCACTTT. Amino acid sequence: CASSLREFFPYSNQPQHF. The chain joins TRBV12-3 or TRBV12-4 to TRBJ1-5; D is perhaps TRBD1 (5 bases). CDR3 length: 18 residues.

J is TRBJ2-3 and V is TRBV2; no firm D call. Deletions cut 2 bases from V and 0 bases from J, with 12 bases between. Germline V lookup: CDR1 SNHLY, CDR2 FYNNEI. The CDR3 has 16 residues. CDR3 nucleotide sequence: TGTGCCAGCAGTGAACGACGGAAGGGTAGCACAGATACGCAGTATTTT. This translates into CASSERRKGSTDTQYF.

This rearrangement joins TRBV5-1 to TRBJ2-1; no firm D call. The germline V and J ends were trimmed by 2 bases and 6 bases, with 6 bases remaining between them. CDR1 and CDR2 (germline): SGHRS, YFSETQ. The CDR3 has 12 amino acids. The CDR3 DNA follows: TGCGCCAGCAGCTTAGGGCTCAATGAGCAGTTCTTC. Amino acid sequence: CASSLGLNEQFF.

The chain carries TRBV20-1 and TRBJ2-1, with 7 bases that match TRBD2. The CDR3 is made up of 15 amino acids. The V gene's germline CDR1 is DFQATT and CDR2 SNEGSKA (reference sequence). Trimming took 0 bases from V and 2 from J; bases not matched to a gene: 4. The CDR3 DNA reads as TGCAGTGCTAGAGAAAAAGGACTAGCCTACAATGAGCAGTTCTTC. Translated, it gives CSAREKGLAYNEQFF.

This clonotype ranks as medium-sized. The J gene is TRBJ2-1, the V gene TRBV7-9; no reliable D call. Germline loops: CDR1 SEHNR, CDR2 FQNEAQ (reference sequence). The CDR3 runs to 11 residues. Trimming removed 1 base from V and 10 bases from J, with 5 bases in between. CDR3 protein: CASSLVTEQFF. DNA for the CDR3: TGTGCCAGCAGCTTAGTGACAGAGCAGTTCTTC.

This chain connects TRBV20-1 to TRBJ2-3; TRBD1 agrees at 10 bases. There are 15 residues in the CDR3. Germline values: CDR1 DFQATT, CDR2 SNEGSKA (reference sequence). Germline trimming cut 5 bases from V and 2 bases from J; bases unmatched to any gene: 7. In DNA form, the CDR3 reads TGCAGTGCTCACCGACAGGGGGCGGTCACAGATACGCAGTATTTT. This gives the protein CSAHRQGAVTDTQYF.

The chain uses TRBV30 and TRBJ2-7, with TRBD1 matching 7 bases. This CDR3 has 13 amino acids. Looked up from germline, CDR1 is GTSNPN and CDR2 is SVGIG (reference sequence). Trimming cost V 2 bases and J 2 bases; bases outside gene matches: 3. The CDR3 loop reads CAWSYGTAYEQYF. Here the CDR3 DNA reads TGTGCCTGGAGTTACGGGACAGCCTACGAGCAGTACTTC.

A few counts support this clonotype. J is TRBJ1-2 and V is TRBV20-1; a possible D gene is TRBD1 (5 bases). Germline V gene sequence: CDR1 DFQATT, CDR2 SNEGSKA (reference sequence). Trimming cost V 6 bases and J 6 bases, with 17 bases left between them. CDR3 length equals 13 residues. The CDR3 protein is CSAEWGEGHGYTF. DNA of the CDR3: TGCAGTGCCGAATGGGGGGAGGGGCATGGCTACACCTTC.

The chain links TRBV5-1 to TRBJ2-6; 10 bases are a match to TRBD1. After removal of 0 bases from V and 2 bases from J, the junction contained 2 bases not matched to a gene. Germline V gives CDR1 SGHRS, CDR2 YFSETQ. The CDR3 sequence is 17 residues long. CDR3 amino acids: CASSLGQGATGANVLTF. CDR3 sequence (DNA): TGCGCCAGCAGCTTGGGACAGGGGGCGACTGGGGCCAACGTCCTGACTTTC.

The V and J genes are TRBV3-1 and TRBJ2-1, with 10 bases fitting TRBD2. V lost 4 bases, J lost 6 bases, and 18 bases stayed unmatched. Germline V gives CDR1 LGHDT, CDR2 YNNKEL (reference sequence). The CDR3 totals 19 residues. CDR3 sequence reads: CASSPSSLAGVGGRNEQFF. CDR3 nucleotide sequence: TGTGCCAGCAGCCCCTCGTCCCTAGCGGGAGTGGGGGGGCGCAATGAGCAGTTCTTC.

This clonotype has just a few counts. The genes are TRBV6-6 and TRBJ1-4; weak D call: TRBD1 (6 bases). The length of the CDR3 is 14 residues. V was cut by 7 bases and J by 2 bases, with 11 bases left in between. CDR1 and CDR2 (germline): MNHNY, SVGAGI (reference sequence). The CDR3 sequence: CASNQGITNEKLFF. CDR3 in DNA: TGTGCCAGCAACCAGGGGATCACTAATGAAAAACTGTTTTTT.

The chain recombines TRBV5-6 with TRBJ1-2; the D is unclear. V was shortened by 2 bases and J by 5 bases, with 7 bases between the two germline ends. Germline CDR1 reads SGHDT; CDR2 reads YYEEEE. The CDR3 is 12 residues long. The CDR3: CASSLSAYGYTF. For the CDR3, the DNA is TGTGCCAGCAGCTTAAGTGCATATGGCTACACCTTC.

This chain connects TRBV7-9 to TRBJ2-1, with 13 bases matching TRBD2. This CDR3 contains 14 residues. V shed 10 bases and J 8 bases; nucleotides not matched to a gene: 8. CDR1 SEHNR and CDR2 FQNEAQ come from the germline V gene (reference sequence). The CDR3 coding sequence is TGTGCCACCGGACGGACTAGCGGGAGCTATGAGCAGTTCTTC. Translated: CATGRTSGSYEQFF.

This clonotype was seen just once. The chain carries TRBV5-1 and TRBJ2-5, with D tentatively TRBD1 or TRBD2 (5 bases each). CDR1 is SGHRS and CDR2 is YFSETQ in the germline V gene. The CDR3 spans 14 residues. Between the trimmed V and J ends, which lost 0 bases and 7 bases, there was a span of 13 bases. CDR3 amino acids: CASSLGDRVGTQYF. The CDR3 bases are TGCGCCAGCAGCTTGGGGGACCGGGTTGGGACCCAGTACTTC.

CDR3 region: CSVYRGMNTEAFF. As DNA, the CDR3 is TGCAGCGTTTACAGGGGAATGAACACTGAAGCTTTCTTT. The V and J genes are TRBV29-1 and TRBJ1-1; 7 bases fit TRBD1. The germline V gene has CDR1 SQVTM and CDR2 ANQGSEA. The CDR3 extends over 13 amino acids. V shed 5 bases and J 0 bases; nucleotides not matched to a gene: 3. Full variable domain (missing parts from reference TRBV29-1 and TRBJ1-1): SAVISQKPSRDICQRGTSLTIQCQVDSQVTMMFWYRQQPGQSLTLIATANQGSEATYESGFVIDKFPISRPNLTFSTLTVSNMSPEDSSIYLCSVYRGMNTEAFFGQGTRLTVV.